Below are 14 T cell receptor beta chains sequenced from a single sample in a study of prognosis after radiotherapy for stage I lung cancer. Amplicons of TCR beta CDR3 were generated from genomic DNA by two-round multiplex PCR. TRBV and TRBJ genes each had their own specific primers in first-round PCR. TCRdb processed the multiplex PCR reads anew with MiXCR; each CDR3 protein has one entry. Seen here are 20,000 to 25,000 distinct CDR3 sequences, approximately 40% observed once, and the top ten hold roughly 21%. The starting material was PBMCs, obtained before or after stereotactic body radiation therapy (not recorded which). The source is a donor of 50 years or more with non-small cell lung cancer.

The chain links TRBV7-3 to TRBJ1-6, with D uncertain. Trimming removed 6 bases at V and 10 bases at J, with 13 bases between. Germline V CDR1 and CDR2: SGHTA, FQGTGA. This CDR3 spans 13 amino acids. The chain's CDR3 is CASSGLINSPLHF. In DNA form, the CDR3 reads TGTGCCAGCAGTGGGTTGATTAACTCACCCCTCCACTTT.

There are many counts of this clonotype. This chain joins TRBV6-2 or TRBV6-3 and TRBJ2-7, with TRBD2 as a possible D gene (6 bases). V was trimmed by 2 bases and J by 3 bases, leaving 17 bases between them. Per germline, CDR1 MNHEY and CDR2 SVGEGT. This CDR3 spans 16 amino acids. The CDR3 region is CASSYKSGTGLYEQYF. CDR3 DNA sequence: TGTGCCAGCAGTTACAAGTCGGGGACTGGACTCTACGAGCAGTACTTC.

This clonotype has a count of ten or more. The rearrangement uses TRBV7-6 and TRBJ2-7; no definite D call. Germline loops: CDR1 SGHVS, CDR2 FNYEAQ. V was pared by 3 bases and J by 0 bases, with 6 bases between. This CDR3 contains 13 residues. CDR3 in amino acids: CASSLSSSYEQYF. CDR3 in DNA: TGTGCCAGCAGCTTGAGCAGCTCCTACGAGCAGTACTTC.

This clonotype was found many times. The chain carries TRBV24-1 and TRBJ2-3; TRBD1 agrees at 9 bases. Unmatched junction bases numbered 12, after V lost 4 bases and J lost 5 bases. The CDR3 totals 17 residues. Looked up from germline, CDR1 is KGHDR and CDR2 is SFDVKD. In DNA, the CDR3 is TGTGCCACCAGTGACCCAACAGGGGGCGCGGCGGAAGATACGCAGTATTTT. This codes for CATSDPTGGAAEDTQYF.

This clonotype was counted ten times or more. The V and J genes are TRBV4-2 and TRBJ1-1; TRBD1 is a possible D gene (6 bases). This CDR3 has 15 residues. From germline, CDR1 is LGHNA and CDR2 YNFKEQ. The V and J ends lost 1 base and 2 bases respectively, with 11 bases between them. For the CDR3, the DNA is TGTGCCAGCAGCCAAGTTCAGGGGAAAAACACTGAAGCTTTCTTT. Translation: CASSQVQGKNTEAFF.

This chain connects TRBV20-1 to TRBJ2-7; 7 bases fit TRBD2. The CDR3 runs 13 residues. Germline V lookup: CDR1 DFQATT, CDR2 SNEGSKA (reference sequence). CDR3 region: CIARDYRVCEQYF. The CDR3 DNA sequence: TGCATTGCCCGGGACTATCGGGTTTGTGAGCAGTACTTC.

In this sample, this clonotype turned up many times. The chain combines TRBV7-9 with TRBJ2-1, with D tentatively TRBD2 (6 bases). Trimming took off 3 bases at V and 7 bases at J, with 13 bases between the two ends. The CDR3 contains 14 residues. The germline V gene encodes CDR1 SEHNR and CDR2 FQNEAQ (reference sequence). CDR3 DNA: TGTGCCAGCAGCTTCCAGGGAGGTTGGAATGAGCAGTTCTTC. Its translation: CASSFQGGWNEQFF.

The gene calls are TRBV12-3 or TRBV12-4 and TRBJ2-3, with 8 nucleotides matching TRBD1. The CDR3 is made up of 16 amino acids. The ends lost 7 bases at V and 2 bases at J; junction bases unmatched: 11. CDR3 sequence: CASTPDRVLPTDTQYF. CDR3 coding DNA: TGTGCCAGCACCCCGGACAGGGTTTTGCCCACAGATACGCAGTATTTT.

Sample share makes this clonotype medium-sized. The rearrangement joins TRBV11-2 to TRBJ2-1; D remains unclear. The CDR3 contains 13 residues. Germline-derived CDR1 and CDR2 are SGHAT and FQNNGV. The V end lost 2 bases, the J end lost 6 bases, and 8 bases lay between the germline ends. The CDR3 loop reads CASSLRRINEQFF. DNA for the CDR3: TGTGCCAGCAGCTTACGGAGAATCAATGAGCAGTTCTTC.

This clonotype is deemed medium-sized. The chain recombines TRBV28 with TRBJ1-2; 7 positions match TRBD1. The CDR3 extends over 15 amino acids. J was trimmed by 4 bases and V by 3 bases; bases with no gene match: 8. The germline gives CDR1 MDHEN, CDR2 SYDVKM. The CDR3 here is CASSLGAHRGYGYTF. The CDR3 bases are TGTGCCAGCAGTTTGGGCGCTCACAGGGGCTATGGCTACACCTTC.

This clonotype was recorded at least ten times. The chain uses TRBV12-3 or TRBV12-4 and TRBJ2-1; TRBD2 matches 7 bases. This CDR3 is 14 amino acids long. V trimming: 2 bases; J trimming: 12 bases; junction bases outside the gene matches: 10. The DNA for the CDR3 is TGTGCCAGCAGTTTATCTGGCGGGAGTAACGTGCAGTTCTTC. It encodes CASSLSGGSNVQFF.

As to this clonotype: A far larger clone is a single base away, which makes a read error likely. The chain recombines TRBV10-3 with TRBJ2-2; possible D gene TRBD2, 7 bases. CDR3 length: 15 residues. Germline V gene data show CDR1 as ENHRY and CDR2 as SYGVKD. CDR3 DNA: TGTGCCAGCAGTTGGGGGGGGCGCACGAACGGGGAGCTGTTTTTT. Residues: CASSWGGRTNGELFF.

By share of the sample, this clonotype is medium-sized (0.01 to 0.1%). CDR3 sequence: CASSERLAGFYEQYF. The CDR3 nucleotides read TGTGCCAGCAGCGAGAGACTAGCGGGATTCTACGAGCAGTACTTC. This rearrangement joins TRBV7-9 to TRBJ2-7, with 11 bases aligning to TRBD2. V shed 5 bases, J shed 3 bases, and the junction held 6 bases outside the gene matches. CDR3 length: 15 amino acids. The germline V gene encodes CDR1 SEHNR and CDR2 FQNEAQ (reference sequence).

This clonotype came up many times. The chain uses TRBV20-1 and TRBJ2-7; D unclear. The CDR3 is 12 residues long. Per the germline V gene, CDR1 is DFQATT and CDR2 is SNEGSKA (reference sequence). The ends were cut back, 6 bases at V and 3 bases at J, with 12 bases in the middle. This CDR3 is CSAVNSLYEQYF. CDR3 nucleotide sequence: TGCAGTGCCGTCAACTCTCTCTACGAGCAGTACTTC.